A single sample is the source of the 18 T cell receptor beta chains below, sequenced in a study of metastatic and nonmetastatic thyroid tumors. Patients were all untreated before their thyroid surgery. Via MiXCR, TCRdb re-called the PCR reads. The sample has approximately 30,000 clones, 15% seen once. Material: blood. All receptors derive from a male donor with papillary thyroid cancer or a benign thyroid nodule (not recorded which). Some clones in this sample may be carry-over from other donors' samples.

This clone was counted at least ten times. For the CDR3, the DNA is TGTGCCAGCAGGCCACCGGGACAGGCCCCTCGAGCTTTCTTT. Its translation: CASRPPGQAPRAFF. V gene TRBV28 combines with J gene TRBJ1-1; 8 bases agree with TRBD1. After removal of 6 bases from V and 10 bases from J, the junction contained 13 bases not matched to a gene. This CDR3 has 14 amino acids. Germline V gene data show CDR1 as MDHEN and CDR2 as SYDVKM.

This clone turned up a few times. The V call is TRBV27, the J call TRBJ2-3; D uncertain. The V end was cut by 4 bases, the J end by 2 bases, with 13 bases between. Germline CDR1 MNHEY, CDR2 SMNVEV (reference sequence). The CDR3 is made up of 15 amino acids. This CDR3 reads CASSWWASPTDTQYF. CDR3 in DNA: TGTGCCAGCAGTTGGTGGGCGTCCCCCACAGATACGCAGTATTTT.

The chain employs TRBV20-1 and TRBJ1-2, with D maybe TRBD1 (5 bases). The CDR3 extends over 12 amino acids. Trimming took off 3 bases at V and 9 bases at J, with 14 bases between the two ends. Looked up from germline, CDR1 is DFQATT and CDR2 is SNEGSKA (reference sequence). The CDR3 protein is CSASGQGFSYTF. The CDR3 DNA reads TGCAGTGCTAGTGGGCAGGGATTCAGCTACACCTTC.

Comments on this clone: This sequence may be a read error, since a much larger clone differs from it by one base. The chain uses TRBV3-1 and TRBJ2-1; D is uncertain. The CDR3 spans 13 residues. The V gene's germline CDR1 is LGHDT and CDR2 YNNKEL (reference sequence). The V gene lost 0 bases and the J gene lost 10 bases, with 10 bases spanning the gap. This CDR3 is CASSQDLSREQFF. The DNA for the CDR3 is TGTGCCAGCAGCCAAGATCTCTCCCGGGAGCAGTTCTTC.

This clone showed up many times. The chain has TRBV6-1 and TRBJ2-1; D is unresolved. Germline-derived CDR1 and CDR2 are MNHNS and SASEGT. V lost 5 bases and J 7 bases, leaving 15 bases between the germline ends. The CDR3 is 14 amino acids. The CDR3 spells CASSMWPTTNEQFF. For the CDR3, the DNA is TGTGCCAGCAGTATGTGGCCCACAACAAATGAGCAGTTCTTC.

Ten or more counts support this clone. This sample includes further DNA sequences coding for the same CDR3. V gene TRBV2 combines with J gene TRBJ2-6; D gene unclear. The CDR3 spans 16 residues. Germline CDR1 is SNHLY and CDR2 is FYNNEI. V lost 10 bases and J lost 0, with 16 bases in between. Written as DNA, the CDR3 is TGTGCCACAAAACCATCTAGACACTCTGGGGCCAACGTCCTGACTTTC. Translation gives CATKPSRHSGANVLTF.

This clone was picked up many times. This chain joins TRBV4-1 and TRBJ1-3; 8 bases fit TRBD1. V lost 1 base, J lost 2 bases, and 4 bases stayed unmatched. This CDR3 contains 16 residues. Germline V gene data show CDR1 as MGHRA and CDR2 as YSYEKL. The CDR3 nucleotides are TGCGCCAGCAGCCAAGGTGGCAGGGGGCCTGGAAACACCATATATTTT. Translated: CASSQGGRGPGNTIYF.

Only a few counts were recorded for this clone. The rearrangement links TRBV10-3 to TRBJ2-5; 7 bases are shared with TRBD2. The V gene end was trimmed by 4 bases and the J gene end by 8 bases; junction bases not matched to a gene: 19. In germline, CDR1 is ENHRY, CDR2 SYGVKD. The CDR3 sequence is 17 residues long. The DNA for the CDR3 is TGTGCCATCAGTGGAGGGATGGGGAGGGAGTCCCAATATACCCAGTACTTC. This sequence encodes CAISGGMGRESQYTQYF.

In its sample, this clone was seen many times. This rearrangement joins TRBV6-1 to TRBJ1-2, with D possibly matching TRBD1 (5 bases). The V end lost 6 bases, the J end lost 0 bases, and 14 bases lay between the germline ends. The CDR3 consists of 15 residues. Germline values: CDR1 MNHNS, CDR2 SASEGT. The CDR3 sequence: CASSYRDRPNYGYTF. CDR3 DNA: TGTGCCAGCAGCTACCGGGACCGACCTAACTATGGCTACACCTTC.

Many counts were recorded for this clone. The gene calls are TRBV7-2 and TRBJ2-1; 10 nucleotides line up with TRBD2. Germline CDR1 is SGHTA and CDR2 is FQGNSA. This CDR3 is built from 15 residues. V lost 4 bases and J lost 6; bases outside the gene matches: 6. The CDR3 sequence: CASSYGLAAANEQFF. Here the CDR3 DNA reads TGTGCCAGCAGCTACGGACTAGCGGCCGCCAATGAGCAGTTCTTC.

Many counts were recorded for this clone. The genes are TRBV4-1 and TRBJ2-7; 9 nucleotides align to TRBD1. V gave up 5 bases and J gave up 3 bases; unmatched junction bases: 8. The CDR3 loop spans 15 amino acids. CDR1 and CDR2 (germline): MGHRA, YSYEKL. CDR3 coding DNA: TGCGCCAGCAGCGACCCGGGACAGGGTAACTACGAGCAGTACTTC. As protein: CASSDPGQGNYEQYF.

This clone has only a few counts. Compared with germline, one end of the junction differs, possibly owing to a read error. The chain is built from TRBV6-1 and TRBJ1-3, with D perhaps matching TRBD1 (6 bases). The CDR3 spans 15 residues. Per germline, CDR1 MNHNS and CDR2 SASEGT. Written as DNA, the CDR3 is TGTGTCAGCAGGTTAGGGGGGGGGTCAGGAAACACCATATATTTT. Protein sequence: CVSRLGGGSGNTIYF.

There are many counts of this clone. V usage is TRBV19 and J usage is TRBJ2-1; 7 bases are a match to TRBD2. CDR1 and CDR2 from the germline V gene are LNHDA and SQIVND (reference sequence). Trimming took 5 bases from V and 2 from J; bases not matched to a gene: 9. The CDR3 runs to 16 residues. The CDR3 DNA is TGTGCCAGTAGTGGCCGGGCGGGAGCCACCTACAATGAGCAGTTCTTC. Protein product: CASSGRAGATYNEQFF. Combining the CDR3 with reference TRBV19 and TRBJ2-1 gives the whole variable domain DGGITQSPKYLFRKEGQNVTLSCEQNLNHDAMYWYRQDPGQGLRLIYYSQIVNDFQKGDIAEGYSVSREKKESFPLTVTSAQKNPTAFYLCASSGRAGATYNEQFFGPGTRLTVL.

A remark on this clone: One end of the junction is discordant with germline, which a read error may explain. CDR3: CATSHQTGTIYGYSF. CDR3 in DNA: TGTGCCACCAGCCACCAGACAGGGACAATCTATGGCTACAGCTTC. This rearrangement joins TRBV6-1 to TRBJ1-2; 7 bases are a match to TRBD1. From germline, CDR1 is MNHNS and CDR2 SASEGT. CDR3 length equals 15 residues.

Many counts were recorded for this clone. The gene calls are TRBV18 and TRBJ1-5, with 8 bases lining up with TRBD1. V lost 0 bases, J lost 6 bases, and 10 bases stayed unmatched. Germline V gene sequence: CDR1 KGHSH, CDR2 LQKENI. The CDR3 is 17 residues long. The DNA for the CDR3 is TGTGCCAGCTCACCACCGGTGGCAGGGGGCAATGGTCAGCCCCAGCATTTT. It is translated as CASSPPVAGGNGQPQHF. The entire variable domain, with the rest obtained from reference TRBV18 and TRBJ1-5, is as follows: NAGVMQNPRHLVRRRGQEARLRCSPMKGHSHVYWYRQLPEEGLKFMVYLQKENIIDESGMPKERFSAEFPKEGPSILRIQQVVRGDSAAYFCASSPPVAGGNGQPQHFGDGTRLSIL.

This clone was counted ten times or more. The rearrangement uses TRBV11-2 and TRBJ2-7; D possibly corresponds to TRBD1 (6 bases). This CDR3 spans 15 amino acids. Germline V gives CDR1 SGHAT, CDR2 FQNNGV. V was pared by 0 bases and J by 4 bases, with 13 bases between. The CDR3 sequence is CASSLDRGQTYEQYF. The CDR3 DNA reads TGTGCCAGCAGCTTAGATCGAGGACAGACATACGAGCAGTACTTC.

The chain employs TRBV6-1 and TRBJ2-1; 12 bases line up with TRBD2. CDR3 length: 15 amino acids. CDR1 MNHNS and CDR2 SASEGT come from the germline V gene. V lost 4 bases to trimming and J lost 9 bases; unmatched junction nucleotides: 7. CDR3 sequence reads: CASSARTSGDGEQFF. CDR3 sequence (DNA): TGTGCCAGCAGTGCGCGGACTAGCGGGGATGGTGAGCAGTTCTTC.

Note on this clone: A much larger clonotype is one base distant, so this may be a read error. The J gene is TRBJ2-7, the V gene TRBV19; D call uncertain. The CDR3 is 13 residues long. Germline V gives CDR1 LNHDA, CDR2 SQIVND (reference sequence). CDR3 sequence reads: CASIIVPSYEQYF. DNA for the CDR3: TGTGCCAGTATTATAGTCCCTTCCTACGAGCAGTACTTC.